These 5 T cell receptor beta chains came from one sample sequenced in a study of tumor and adjacent non-tumor tissue in lung cancer. A modified ARM-PCR protocol with three rounds of nested PCR amplified TCRbeta. TCRdb re-derived calls from the multiplex PCR reads in MiXCR, one entry per CDR3 protein. Seen here are 98,000 or so distinct CDR3 sequences, 75% to 85% observed once, and the top ten hold 30%. This sample's RNA came from whole unsorted tissue. Distant lung tissue was collected more than 3 cm away from the tumor edge. The sample was distant non-tumor lung tissue. The receptors stem from a man in his 60s with small cell lung cancer.

This clonotype counts as medium-sized. This rearrangement joins TRBV11-2 to TRBJ2-1; the D is unclear. CDR3 length: 12 amino acids. Germline CDR1 reads SGHAT; CDR2 reads FQNNGV. V dropped 5 bases and J dropped 9 bases, with 11 bases sitting between them. CDR3 nucleotides: TGTGCCAGCAGCCCTTTAGGAAGTGAGCAGTTCTTC. This gives the protein CASSPLGSEQFF. Drawing the rest from reference TRBV11-2 and TRBJ2-1, the complete variable domain is EAGVAQSPRYKIIEKRQSVAFWCNPISGHATLYWYQQILGQGPKLLIQFQNNGVVDDSQLPKDRFSAERLKGVDSTLKIQPAKLEDSAVYLCASSPLGSEQFFGPGTRLTVL.

This clonotype showed up just once. A much bigger clone sits one base away, suggesting this may be a read error. The CDR3: CTTSDLGETQYF. In DNA, the CDR3 is TGTACCACCAGTGACCTCGGAGAGACCCAGTACTTC. The chain carries TRBV24-1 and TRBJ2-5; no clear D gene. Germline CDR1 is KGHDR and CDR2 is SFDVKD. The CDR3 covers 12 residues.

In the case of this clonotype: The junction does not match germline at one end; this may be a read error. CDR3 nucleotides: TGTGGCAGCGCAGGCAGCGGGCTTTACAATGAGCAGTTCTTC. Encoded protein: CGSAGSGLYNEQFF. The V and J genes are TRBV6-1 and TRBJ2-1; the D gene is possibly TRBD2 (6 bases). The germline gives CDR1 MNHNS, CDR2 SASEGT. This CDR3 is 14 amino acids long.

As to this clonotype: At one boundary the junction diverges from the germline segment, which might be a read error. The chain links TRBV20-1 to TRBJ2-1, with 11 bases matching TRBD2. This CDR3 contains 16 residues. CDR1 and CDR2 from the germline V gene are DFQATT and SNEGSKA (reference sequence). CDR3 loop: CSVRDNMVAGGLKQFF. CDR3 nucleotides: TGCAGTGTTAGAGATAATATGGTAGCGGGAGGGCTTAAGCAGTTCTTC.

Note on this clonotype: This sequence may be a read error, since a much larger clone differs from it by one base. The chain is built from TRBV20-1 and TRBJ1-5; perhaps TRBD1 as D (6 bases). Germline-derived CDR1 and CDR2 are DFQATT and SNEGSKA (reference sequence). CDR3 size: 13 residues. The CDR3 nucleotides read TGCAATACCGTCTCAGGGGACAATCAGCCCCAGCATTTT. Translating it yields CNTVSGDNQPQHF.